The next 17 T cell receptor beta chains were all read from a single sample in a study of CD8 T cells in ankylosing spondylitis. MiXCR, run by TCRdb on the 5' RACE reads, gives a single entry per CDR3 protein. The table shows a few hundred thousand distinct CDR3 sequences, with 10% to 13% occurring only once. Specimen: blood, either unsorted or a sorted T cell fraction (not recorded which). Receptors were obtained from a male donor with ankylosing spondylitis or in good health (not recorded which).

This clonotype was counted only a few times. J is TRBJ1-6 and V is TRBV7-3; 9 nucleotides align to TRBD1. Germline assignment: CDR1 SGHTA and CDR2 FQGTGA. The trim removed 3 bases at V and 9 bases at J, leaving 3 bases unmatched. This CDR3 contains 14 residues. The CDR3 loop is CASSFGQGSSPLHF. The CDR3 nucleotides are TGTGCCAGCAGCTTTGGACAGGGGAGTTCACCCCTCCACTTT.

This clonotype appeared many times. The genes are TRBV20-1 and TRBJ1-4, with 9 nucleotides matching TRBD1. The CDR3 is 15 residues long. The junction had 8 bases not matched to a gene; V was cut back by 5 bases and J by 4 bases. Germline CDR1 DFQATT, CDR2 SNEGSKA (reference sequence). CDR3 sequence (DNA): TGCAGTGCTGAGAGCCGGGACAGGGATAATGAAAAACTGTTTTTT. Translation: CSAESRDRDNEKLFF.

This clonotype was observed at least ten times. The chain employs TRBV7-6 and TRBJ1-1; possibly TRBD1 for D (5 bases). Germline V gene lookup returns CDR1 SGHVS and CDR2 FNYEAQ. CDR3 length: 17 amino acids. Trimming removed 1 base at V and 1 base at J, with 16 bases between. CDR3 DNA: TGTGCCAGCAGCTTAGTTCTGGGGGGGAACGAGAACACTGAAGCTTTCTTT. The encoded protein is CASSLVLGGNENTEAFF.

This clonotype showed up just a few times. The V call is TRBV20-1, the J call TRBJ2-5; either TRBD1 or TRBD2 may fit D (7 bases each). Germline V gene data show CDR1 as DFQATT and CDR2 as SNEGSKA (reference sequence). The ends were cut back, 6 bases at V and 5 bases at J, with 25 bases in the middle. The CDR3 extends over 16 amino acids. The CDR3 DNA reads TGCAGTGCGGGGGAGGGCGAGACAGGGATTTGGGAGACCCAGTACTTC. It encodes CSAGEGETGIWETQYF.

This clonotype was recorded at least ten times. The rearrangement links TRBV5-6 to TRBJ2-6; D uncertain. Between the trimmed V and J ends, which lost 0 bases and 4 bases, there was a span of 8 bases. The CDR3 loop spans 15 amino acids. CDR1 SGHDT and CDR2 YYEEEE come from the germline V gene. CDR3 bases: TGTGCCAGCAGCTTGGACAATGTGGGGGCCAACGTCCTGACTTTC. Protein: CASSLDNVGANVLTF. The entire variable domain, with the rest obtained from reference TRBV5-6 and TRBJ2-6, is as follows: DAGVTQSPTHLIKTRGQQVTLRCSPKSGHDTVSWYQQALGQGPQFIFQYYEEEERQRGNFPDRFSGHQFPNYSSELNVNALLLGDSALYLCASSLDNVGANVLTFGAGSRLTVL.

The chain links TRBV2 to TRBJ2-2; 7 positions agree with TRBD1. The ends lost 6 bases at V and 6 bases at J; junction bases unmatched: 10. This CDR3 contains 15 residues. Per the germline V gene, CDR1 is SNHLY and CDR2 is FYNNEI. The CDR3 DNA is TGTGCCAGCAGGACTTTGAGGGGGCTGGCCGGGGAGCTGTTTTTT. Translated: CASRTLRGLAGELFF.

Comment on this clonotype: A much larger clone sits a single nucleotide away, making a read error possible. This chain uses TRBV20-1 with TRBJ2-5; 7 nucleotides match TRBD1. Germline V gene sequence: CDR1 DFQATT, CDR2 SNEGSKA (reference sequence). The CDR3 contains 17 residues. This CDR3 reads CSARQISYDRDQETQYF. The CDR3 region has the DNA TGCAGTGCTAGACAAATCTCATACGACAGGGACCAGGAGACCCAGTACTTC.

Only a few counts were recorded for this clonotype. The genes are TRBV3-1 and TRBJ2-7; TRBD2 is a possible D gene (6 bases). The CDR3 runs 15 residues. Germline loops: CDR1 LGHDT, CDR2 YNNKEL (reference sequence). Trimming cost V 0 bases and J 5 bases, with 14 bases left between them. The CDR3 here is CASSQESLGGHEQYF. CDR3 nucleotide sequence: TGTGCCAGCAGCCAAGAGTCACTAGGAGGGCACGAGCAGTACTTC.

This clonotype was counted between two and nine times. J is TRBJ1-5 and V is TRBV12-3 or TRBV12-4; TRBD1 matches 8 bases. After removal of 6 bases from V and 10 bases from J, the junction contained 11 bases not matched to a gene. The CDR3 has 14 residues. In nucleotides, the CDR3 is TGTGCCAGCAGAACGACACAGGGGGTAGGTCCCCAGCATTTT. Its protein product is CASRTTQGVGPQHF.

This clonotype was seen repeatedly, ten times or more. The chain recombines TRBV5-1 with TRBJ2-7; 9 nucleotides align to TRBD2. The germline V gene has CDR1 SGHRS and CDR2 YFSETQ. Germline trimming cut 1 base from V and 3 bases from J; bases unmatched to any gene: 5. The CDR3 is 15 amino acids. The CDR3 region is CASSLSSGEYYEQYF. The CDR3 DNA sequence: TGCGCCAGCAGCTTGTCTAGCGGGGAATACTACGAGCAGTACTTC.

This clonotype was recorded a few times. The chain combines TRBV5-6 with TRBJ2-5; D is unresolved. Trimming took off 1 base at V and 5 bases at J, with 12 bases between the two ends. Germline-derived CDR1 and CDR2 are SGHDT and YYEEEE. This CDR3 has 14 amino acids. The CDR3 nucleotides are TGTGCCAGCAGCTTGAGTCGAAGCGTCGAGACCCAGTACTTC. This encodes CASSLSRSVETQYF.

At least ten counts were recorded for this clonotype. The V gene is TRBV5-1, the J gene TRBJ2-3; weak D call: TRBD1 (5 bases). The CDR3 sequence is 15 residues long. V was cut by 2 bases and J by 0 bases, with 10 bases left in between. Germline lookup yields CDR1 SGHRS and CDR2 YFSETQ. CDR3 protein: CASSFDSTSTDTQYF. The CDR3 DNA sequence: TGCGCCAGCAGCTTTGACAGCACCAGCACAGATACGCAGTATTTT.

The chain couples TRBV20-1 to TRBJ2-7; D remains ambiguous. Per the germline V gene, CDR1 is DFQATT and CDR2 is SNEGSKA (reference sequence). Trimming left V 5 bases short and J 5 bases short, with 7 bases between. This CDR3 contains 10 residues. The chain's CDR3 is CSAQNNEQYF. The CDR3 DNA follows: TGCAGTGCTCAGAATAACGAGCAGTACTTC.

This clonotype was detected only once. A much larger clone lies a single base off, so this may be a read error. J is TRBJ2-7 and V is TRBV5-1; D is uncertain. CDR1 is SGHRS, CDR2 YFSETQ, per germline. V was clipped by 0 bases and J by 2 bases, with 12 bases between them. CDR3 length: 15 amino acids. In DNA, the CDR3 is TGCGCCAGCAGCTTGGGAGTATCCGGCACCTACGAGCAGTACTTC. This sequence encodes CASSLGVSGTYEQYF. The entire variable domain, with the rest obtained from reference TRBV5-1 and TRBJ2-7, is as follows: KAGVTQTPRYLIKTRGQQVTLSCSPISGHRSVSWYQQTPGQGLQFLFEYFSETQRNKGNFPGRFSGRQFSNSRSEMNVSTLELGDSALYLCASSLGVSGTYEQYFGPGTRLTVT.

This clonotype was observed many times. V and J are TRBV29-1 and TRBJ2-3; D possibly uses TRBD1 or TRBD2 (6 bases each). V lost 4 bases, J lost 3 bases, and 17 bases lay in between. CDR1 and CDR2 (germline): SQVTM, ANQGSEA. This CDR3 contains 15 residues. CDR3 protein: CSVAGTGGGTDTQYF. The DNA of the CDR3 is TGCAGCGTTGCCGGAACCGGGGGCGGGACAGATACGCAGTATTTT.

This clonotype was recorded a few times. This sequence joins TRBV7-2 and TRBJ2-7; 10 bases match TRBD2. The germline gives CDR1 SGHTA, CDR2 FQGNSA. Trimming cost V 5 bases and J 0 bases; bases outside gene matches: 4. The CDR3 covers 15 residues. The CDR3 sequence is CASSTSGVGSYEQYF. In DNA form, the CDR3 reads TGTGCCAGCAGCACTAGCGGGGTTGGCTCCTACGAGCAGTACTTC.

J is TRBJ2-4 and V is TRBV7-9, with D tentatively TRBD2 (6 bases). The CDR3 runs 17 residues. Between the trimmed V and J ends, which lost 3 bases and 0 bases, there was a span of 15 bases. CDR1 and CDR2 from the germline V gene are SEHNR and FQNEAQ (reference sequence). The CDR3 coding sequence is TGTGCCAGCAGCTTGTCTCGGGAGCCCCAAGCCAAAAACATTCAGTACTTC. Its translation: CASSLSREPQAKNIQYF.